These 21 T cell receptor beta chains were all obtained from the same sample, sequenced in a study of cytomegalovirus exposure and HLA in healthy donors. Use of 60 Vbeta and 13 Jbeta primers characterized the PCR. Clones were sequenced by immunoSEQ multiplex PCR, and TCRdb holds only the in-frame ones, with some missing. Among about 98,000 clones listed, approximately 70% were seen once. The sequencing sample was made of PBMCs. These receptors were collected from a man aged 50 to 60 in good health and CMV-seronegative.

V usage is TRBV7-3 and J usage is TRBJ2-1; 12 nucleotides align to TRBD2. CDR1 is SGHTA, CDR2 FQGTGA, per germline. The CDR3 is made up of 17 amino acids. The V segment lost 1 base and the J segment 5 bases; nucleotides outside the gene matches: 6. The CDR3 region is CASSLISSGRAHNEQFF. DNA of the CDR3: TGTGCCAGCAGCTTAATTTCTAGCGGGAGGGCCCACAATGAGCAGTTCTTC.

This rearrangement joins TRBV19 to TRBJ2-6; unclear D gene. Germline V lookup: CDR1 LNHDA, CDR2 SQIVND (reference sequence). The CDR3 contains 15 residues. Trimming removed 3 bases from V and 4 bases from J, with 10 bases in between. The CDR3 DNA follows: TGTGCCAGTAGTATTATTTTCGAGGGGGCCAACGTCCTGACTTTC. Translation gives CASSIIFEGANVLTF.

The J gene is TRBJ2-5, the V gene TRBV5-1; 7 bases align to TRBD1. Per the germline V gene, CDR1 is SGHRS and CDR2 is YFSETQ. CDR3 length: 14 residues. V dropped 3 bases and J dropped 2; count of bases not matched to a gene: 4. Here the CDR3 DNA reads TGCGCCAGCAGCTCCGGGACAGAGCAAGAGACCCAGTACTTC. Its protein is CASSSGTEQETQYF.

This sequence joins TRBV25-1 and TRBJ1-1; TRBD1 matches at 8 bases. The trim removed 6 bases at V and 0 bases at J, leaving 3 bases unmatched. The CDR3 has 14 residues. CDR1 MGHDK and CDR2 SYGVNS come from the germline V gene. The CDR3 DNA is TGTGCCAGCAGCGCACAGGGGGTGAACACTGAAGCTTTCTTT. As protein: CASSAQGVNTEAFF. Filled out from reference TRBV25-1 and TRBJ1-1, the complete variable domain reads EADIYQTPRYLVIGTGKKITLECSQTMGHDKMYWYQQDPGMELHLIHYSYGVNSTEKGDLSSESTVSRIRTEHFPLTLESARPSHTSQYLCASSAQGVNTEAFFGQGTRLTVV.

This clone was detected only once. The genes are TRBV10-3 and TRBJ2-7; a weak D match, TRBD1 (5 bases). V lost 3 bases and J 0 bases, leaving 12 bases between the germline ends. Germline CDR1 and CDR2: ENHRY and SYGVKD. The CDR3 consists of 15 residues. CDR3 residues: CAISDATVSSYEQYF. CDR3 DNA: TGTGCCATCAGTGATGCGACAGTTAGCTCCTACGAGCAGTACTTC.

The V gene is TRBV28, the J gene TRBJ1-2; D possibly corresponds to TRBD1 (5 bases). With 3 bases removed from V and 0 bases from J, the gap between germline ends came to 29 bases. Germline loops: CDR1 MDHEN, CDR2 SYDVKM. CDR3 length: 21 residues. In DNA, the CDR3 is TGTGCCAGCAGTTTTGGAGGGCGGGGACGCAGGCTCGAAGGGGCTAACTATGGCTACACCTTC. The encoded protein is CASSFGGRGRRLEGANYGYTF.

The chain uses TRBV2 and TRBJ1-1; D possibly corresponds to TRBD1 (6 bases). The CDR3 spans 13 residues. The germline gives CDR1 SNHLY, CDR2 FYNNEI. The ends were cut back, 8 bases at V and 0 bases at J, with 10 bases in the middle. The CDR3 here is CASGRTVNTEAFF. As DNA, the CDR3 is TGTGCCAGCGGTCGGACAGTGAACACTGAAGCTTTCTTT.

This clone was detected a few times. This chain connects TRBV5-4 to TRBJ2-1; D not certain. V was trimmed by 4 bases and J by 0 bases, leaving 11 bases between them. The CDR3 contains 15 residues. Germline lookup yields CDR1 SGHNT and CDR2 YYREEE (reference sequence). This chain's CDR3 is CASSPQRHSYNEQFF. The CDR3 DNA follows: TGTGCCAGCAGCCCCCAGCGCCACTCCTACAATGAGCAGTTCTTC.

The rearrangement links TRBV11-2 to TRBJ2-7; 11 nucleotides align to TRBD1. V trimming: 5 bases; J trimming: 5 bases; junction bases outside the gene matches: 8. The CDR3 loop spans 15 amino acids. The V gene's germline CDR1 is SGHAT and CDR2 FQNNGV. The chain's CDR3 is CASSGWDRGVHEQYF. DNA of the CDR3: TGTGCCAGCAGCGGATGGGACAGGGGGGTCCACGAGCAGTACTTC.

As to this clone: Compared with germline, one end of the junction differs, possibly owing to a read error. V and J are TRBV7-7 and TRBJ2-3, with 9 bases aligning to TRBD2. The CDR3 has 17 amino acids. Germline V lookup: CDR1 SSHAT, CDR2 FNYEAQ (reference sequence). CDR3 region: CASSLSPAGGPADTQYF. The DNA for the CDR3 is TGTGCTAGCAGCTTAAGTCCGGCGGGGGGGCCCGCAGATACGCAGTATTTT.

The chain recombines TRBV27 with TRBJ1-2; D uncertain. Per germline, CDR1 MNHEY and CDR2 SMNVEV (reference sequence). V lost 7 bases and J 3 bases, leaving 18 bases between the germline ends. This CDR3 is built from 15 residues. CDR3 in amino acids: CASTGSGWFDYGYTF. The CDR3 nucleotides are TGTGCCAGCACTGGGTCAGGTTGGTTTGACTATGGCTACACCTTC.

This clone was seen only a few times. The gene calls are TRBV7-2 and TRBJ2-3; 11 bases match TRBD2. With 2 bases clipped from V and 2 bases from J, the junction kept 3 bases outside the gene matches. Per germline, CDR1 SGHTA and CDR2 FQGNSA. The CDR3 consists of 16 residues. The CDR3 DNA reads TGTGCCAGCAGCTTACTAGCGGGGGGCCACACAGATACGCAGTATTTT. This gives the protein CASSLLAGGHTDTQYF.

The chain combines TRBV7-2 with TRBJ2-2; 7 bases fit TRBD1. From germline, CDR1 is SGHTA and CDR2 FQGNSA. This CDR3 has 15 amino acids. V gave up 1 base and J gave up 2 bases; unmatched junction bases: 1. This chain's CDR3 is CASSLGGGNTGELFF. The CDR3 DNA reads TGTGCCAGCAGCTTAGGAGGGGGCAACACCGGGGAGCTGTTTTTT.

The J gene is TRBJ2-5, the V gene TRBV6-5; 8 positions agree with TRBD1. This CDR3 is 13 amino acids long. V lost 5 bases, J lost 5 bases, and 4 bases stayed unmatched. The germline V gene has CDR1 MNHEY and CDR2 SVGAGI. CDR3 coding DNA: TGTGCCAGCAGTGACAGGGGCGGGGAGACCCAGTACTTC. It translates to CASSDRGGETQYF.

The chain uses TRBV9 and TRBJ1-1; 8 nucleotides agree with TRBD1. V lost 3 bases, J lost 4 bases, and 2 bases stayed unmatched. Germline lookup yields CDR1 SGDLS and CDR2 YYNGEE. This CDR3 spans 13 amino acids. The CDR3 nucleotides read TGTGCCAGCAGCGGGACAGGGTCCACTGAAGCTTTCTTT. Translated: CASSGTGSTEAFF.

The J gene is TRBJ2-2, the V gene TRBV5-4, with TRBD2 identical over 10 bases. Germline CDR1 is SGHNT and CDR2 is YYREEE (reference sequence). The junction had 10 bases not matched to a gene; V was cut back by 4 bases and J by 4 bases. The CDR3 is 17 amino acids. The chain's CDR3 is CASSRPLAGEGTGELFF. CDR3 DNA: TGTGCCAGCAGCCGACCCCTAGCGGGAGAAGGCACCGGGGAGCTGTTTTTT.

The rearrangement joins TRBV27 to TRBJ1-5, with 8 nucleotides matching TRBD1. Germline loops: CDR1 MNHEY, CDR2 SMNVEV (reference sequence). This CDR3 spans 15 amino acids. Unmatched junction bases numbered 2, after V lost 2 bases and J lost 2 bases. DNA for the CDR3: TGTGCCAGCAGTTTACAGACAGGGGGCAATCAGCCCCAGCATTTT. This sequence encodes CASSLQTGGNQPQHF.

The V and J genes are TRBV9 and TRBJ1-1; D gene unclear. The CDR3 runs to 13 residues. Germline lookup yields CDR1 SGDLS and CDR2 YYNGEE. V lost 3 bases, J lost 0 bases, and 6 bases lay in between. The CDR3 protein is CASSGQVNTEAFF. The CDR3 coding sequence is TGTGCCAGCAGCGGACAAGTGAACACTGAAGCTTTCTTT.

The rearrangement links TRBV14 to TRBJ1-5; tentative D call: TRBD1 (5 bases). The V and J ends lost 1 base and 0 bases respectively, with 13 bases between them. Germline-derived CDR1 and CDR2 are SGHDN and FVKESK. This CDR3 has 17 residues. The CDR3 coding sequence is TGTGCCAGCAGCCAAGCGGGGGGGTCTTATAGCAATCAGCCCCAGCATTTT. This sequence encodes CASSQAGGSYSNQPQHF.

The CDR3: CASSLWAGDQPQHF. CDR3 bases: TGTGCCAGCAGCTTGTGGGCAGGGGACCAGCCCCAGCATTTT. The chain employs TRBV5-5 and TRBJ1-5; TRBD1 is a possible D gene (6 bases). The ends were cut back, 1 base at V and 7 bases at J, with 12 bases in the middle. The CDR3 is 14 residues long. Germline V gene lookup returns CDR1 SGHKS and CDR2 YYEKEE (reference sequence).

This chain connects TRBV2 to TRBJ2-2, with 8 bases fitting TRBD1. Germline CDR1 SNHLY, CDR2 FYNNEI. The CDR3 is made up of 17 amino acids. The J segment lost 0 bases and the V segment lost 6 bases, leaving 9 bases of the junction unmatched. CDR3 loop: CASRRGQGGSNTGELFF. For the CDR3, the DNA is TGTGCCAGCAGACGCGGACAGGGAGGTTCGAACACCGGGGAGCTGTTTTTT.